These 8 T cell receptor beta chains originate from one sample sequenced in a study of tumor T cells in aggressive B-cell lymphoma (dated by TCRdb to the late 2010s). The library was built by means of the immunoSEQ multiplex PCR assay. TCRdb limited this immuneACCESS table to in-frame rearrangements with V and J called. A share of clones is missing; checked studies link under half to unresolved V genes, and the rest is unexplained. The table for this sample lists about 5,600 clones; less than 85% of them were counted only once. The ten largest clones capture 2.5% to 3% of the sample. The sequencing sample was made of tumor tissue. The receptors shown here come from an adult with diffuse large B cell lymphoma.

Turning to this clone: The junction departs from germline at one end; a sequencing error may be responsible. J is TRBJ2-2 and V is TRBV7-7, with 7 bases matching TRBD2. Germline assignment: CDR1 SSHAT and CDR2 FNYEAQ (reference sequence). The CDR3 totals 13 residues. The CDR3 region has the DNA TGTGCTAGCAGCGCCGGACTAGCCGGGGAGCTGTTTTTT. Its protein is CASSAGLAGELFF.

The chain uses TRBV6-1 and TRBJ2-1; 8 nucleotides agree with TRBD2. This CDR3 has 15 residues. In germline, CDR1 is MNHNS, CDR2 SASEGT. J gave up 6 bases and V 5 bases, and 9 bases lay outside the gene matches. The CDR3 here is CASSTSGPRGNEQFF. CDR3 nucleotides: TGTGCCAGCAGTACTAGCGGACCCCGTGGCAATGAGCAGTTCTTC.

The chain couples TRBV5-6 to TRBJ2-7; weak D call: TRBD2 (6 bases). The germline gives CDR1 SGHDT, CDR2 YYEEEE. V lost 4 bases and J lost 9, with 20 bases in between. There are 14 residues in the CDR3. The CDR3 DNA reads TGTGCCAGCAGCCCCGGTGGAGGGGCGAATTCGCAGTACTTC. Its protein is CASSPGGGANSQYF.

The chain combines TRBV6-5 with TRBJ2-5; 10 positions agree with TRBD1. Gene TRBJ2-7 matches the end of the DNA better, so the J call may be wrong. CDR1 MNHEY and CDR2 SVGAGI come from the germline V gene. The CDR3 runs 13 residues. In DNA form, the CDR3 reads TGTGCCAGCATGGGGACAGGGGCCTACGAGCAGTACTTC. The encoded protein is CASMGTGAYEQYF.

The genes are TRBV11-2 and TRBJ2-5; 7 bases are shared with TRBD2. Judging by the DNA end, TRBJ2-7 fits better; the J call may be wrong. The length of the CDR3 is 14 residues. Germline-derived CDR1 and CDR2 are SGHAT and FQNNGV. The CDR3 sequence: CASSPGLVSYEQYF. The DNA for the CDR3 is TGTGCCAGCAGCCCTGGACTAGTTTCGTACGAGCAGTACTTC.

V and J are TRBV7-9 and TRBJ1-2; D perhaps matches TRBD1 (6 bases). This CDR3 is built from 15 residues. Germline V gene lookup returns CDR1 SEHNR and CDR2 FQNEAQ (reference sequence). V gave up 9 bases and J gave up 1 base, with 18 bases separating them. DNA of the CDR3: TGTGCCAGTAGAATGGACAGCCAAAATAACTATGGCTACACCTTC. Protein product: CASRMDSQNNYGYTF.

The CDR3 is CASGSGREGDTQYF. The CDR3 nucleotides are TGTGCCAGCGGTAGCGGGAGAGAGGGGGATACGCAGTATTTT. The chain employs TRBV9 and TRBJ2-3, with 9 bases that match TRBD2. V was pared by 7 bases and J by 6 bases, with 9 bases of the junction left unmatched. The CDR3 consists of 14 residues. Germline V gene lookup returns CDR1 SGDLS and CDR2 YYNGEE.

V usage is TRBV5-5 and J usage is TRBJ2-5, with 8 bases fitting TRBD2. V shed 6 bases and J 5 bases; nucleotides not matched to a gene: 9. Germline lookup yields CDR1 SGHKS and CDR2 YYEKEE (reference sequence). CDR3 length equals 14 residues. The CDR3 DNA reads TGTGCCAGCAATAGGCCAGCGGGAGTTGAGACCCAGTACTTC. Encoded protein: CASNRPAGVETQYF.